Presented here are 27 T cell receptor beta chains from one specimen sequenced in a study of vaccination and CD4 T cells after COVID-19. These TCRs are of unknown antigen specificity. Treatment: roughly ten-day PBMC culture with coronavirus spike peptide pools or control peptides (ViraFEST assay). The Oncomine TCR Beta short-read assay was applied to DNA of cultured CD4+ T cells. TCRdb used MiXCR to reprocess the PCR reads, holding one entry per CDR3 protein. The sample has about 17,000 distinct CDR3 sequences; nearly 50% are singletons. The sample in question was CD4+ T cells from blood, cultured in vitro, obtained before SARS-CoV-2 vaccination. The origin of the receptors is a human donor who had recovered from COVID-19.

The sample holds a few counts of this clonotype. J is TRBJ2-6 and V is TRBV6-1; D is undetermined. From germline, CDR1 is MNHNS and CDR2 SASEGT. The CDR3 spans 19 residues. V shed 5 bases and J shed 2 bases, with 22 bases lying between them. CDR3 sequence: CASSSRPTPEVAGANVLTF. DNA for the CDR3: TGTGCCAGCAGTAGCCGCCCTACACCCGAGGTAGCTGGGGCCAACGTCCTGACTTTC.

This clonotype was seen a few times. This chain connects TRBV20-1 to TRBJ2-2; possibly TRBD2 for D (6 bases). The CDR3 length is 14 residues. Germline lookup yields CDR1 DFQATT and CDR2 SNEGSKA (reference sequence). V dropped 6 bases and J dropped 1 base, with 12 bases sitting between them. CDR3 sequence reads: CSASGLRNTGELFF. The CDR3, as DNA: TGCAGTGCCAGCGGGCTTCGGAACACCGGGGAGCTGTTTTTT.

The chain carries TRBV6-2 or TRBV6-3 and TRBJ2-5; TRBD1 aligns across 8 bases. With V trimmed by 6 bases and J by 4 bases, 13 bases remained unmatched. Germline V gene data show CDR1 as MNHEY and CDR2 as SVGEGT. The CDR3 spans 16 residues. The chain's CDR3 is CASRETGAGGGETQYF. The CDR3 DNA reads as TGTGCCAGCAGAGAGACAGGGGCCGGGGGAGGAGAGACCCAGTACTTC.

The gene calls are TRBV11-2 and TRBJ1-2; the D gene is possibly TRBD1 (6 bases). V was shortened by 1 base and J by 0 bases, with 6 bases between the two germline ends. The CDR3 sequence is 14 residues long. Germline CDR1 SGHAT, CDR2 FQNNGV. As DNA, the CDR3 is TGTGCCAGCAGCTTAGGGACAGCTAACTATGGCTACACCTTC. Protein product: CASSLGTANYGYTF.

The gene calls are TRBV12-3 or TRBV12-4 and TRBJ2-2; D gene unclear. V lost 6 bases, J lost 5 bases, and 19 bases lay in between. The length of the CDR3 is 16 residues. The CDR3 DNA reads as TGTGCCAGCAGCCTGACCCTCGGAGTGTGGACCGGGGAGCTGTTTTTT. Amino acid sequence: CASSLTLGVWTGELFF.

CDR3 loop: CAWRGYNYGYTF. CDR3 coding DNA: TGTGCCTGGAGAGGGTATAACTATGGCTACACCTTC. The chain joins TRBV30 to TRBJ1-2; D is ambiguous. CDR1 and CDR2 from the germline V gene are GTSNPN and SVGIG (reference sequence). The V end lost 3 bases, the J end lost 1 base, and 6 bases lay between the germline ends. There are 12 residues in the CDR3.

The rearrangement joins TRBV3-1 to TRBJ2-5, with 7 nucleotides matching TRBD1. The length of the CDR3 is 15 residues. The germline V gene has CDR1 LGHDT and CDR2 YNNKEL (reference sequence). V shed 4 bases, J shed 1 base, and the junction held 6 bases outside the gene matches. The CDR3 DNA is TGTGCCAGCAGCCTACTGGGACAGCTCCAAGAGACCCAGTACTTC. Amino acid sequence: CASSLLGQLQETQYF.

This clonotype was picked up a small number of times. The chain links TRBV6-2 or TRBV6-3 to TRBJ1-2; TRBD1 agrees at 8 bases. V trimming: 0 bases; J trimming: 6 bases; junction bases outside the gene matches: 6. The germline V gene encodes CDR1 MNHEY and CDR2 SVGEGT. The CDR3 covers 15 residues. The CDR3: CASSYSGQGAHGYTF. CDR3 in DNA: TGTGCCAGCAGTTACTCGGGCCAGGGGGCCCATGGCTACACCTTC.

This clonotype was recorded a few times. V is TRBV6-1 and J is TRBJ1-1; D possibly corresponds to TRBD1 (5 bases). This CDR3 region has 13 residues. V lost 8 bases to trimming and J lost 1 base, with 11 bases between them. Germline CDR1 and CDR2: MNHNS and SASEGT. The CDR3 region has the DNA TGTGCCAGCGAGGCACAGGAGAACACTGAAGCTTTCTTT. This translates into CASEAQENTEAFF.

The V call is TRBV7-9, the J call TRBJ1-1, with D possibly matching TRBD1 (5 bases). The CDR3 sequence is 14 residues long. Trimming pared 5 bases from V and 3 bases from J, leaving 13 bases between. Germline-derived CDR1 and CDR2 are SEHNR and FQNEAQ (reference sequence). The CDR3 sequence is CASSPRGSDTEAFF. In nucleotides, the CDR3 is TGTGCCAGCAGCCCAAGGGGCTCGGACACTGAAGCTTTCTTT.

CDR3 sequence (DNA): TGCAGTGCTAGTGGACACGGGACAGGCGGAGGAGCTTTCTTT. It is translated as CSASGHGTGGGAFF. This chain joins TRBV20-1 and TRBJ1-1; 8 nucleotides line up with TRBD1. Per germline, CDR1 DFQATT and CDR2 SNEGSKA (reference sequence). The V gene end was trimmed by 3 bases and the J gene end by 10 bases; junction bases not matched to a gene: 13. This CDR3 is 14 amino acids long.

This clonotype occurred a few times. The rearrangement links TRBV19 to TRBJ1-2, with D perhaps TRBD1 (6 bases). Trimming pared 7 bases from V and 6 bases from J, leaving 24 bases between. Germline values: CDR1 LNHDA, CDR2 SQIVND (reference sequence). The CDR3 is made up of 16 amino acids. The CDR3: CASKTLHTQGSDGYTF. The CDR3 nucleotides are TGTGCCAGTAAAACTCTCCACACTCAGGGGTCGGATGGCTACACCTTC.

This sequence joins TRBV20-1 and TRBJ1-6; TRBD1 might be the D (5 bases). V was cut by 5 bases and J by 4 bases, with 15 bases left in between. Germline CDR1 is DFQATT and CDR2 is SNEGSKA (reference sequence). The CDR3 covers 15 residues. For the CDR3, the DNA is TGCAGTGCTGCCCCCCAGCAGGGATATAATTCACCCCTCCACTTT. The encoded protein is CSAAPQQGYNSPLHF.

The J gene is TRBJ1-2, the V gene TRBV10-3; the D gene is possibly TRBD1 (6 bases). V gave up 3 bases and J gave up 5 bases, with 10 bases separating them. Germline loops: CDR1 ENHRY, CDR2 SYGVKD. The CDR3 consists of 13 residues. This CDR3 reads CAISDPRGYGYTF. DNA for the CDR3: TGTGCCATCAGTGATCCCAGGGGATATGGCTACACCTTC.

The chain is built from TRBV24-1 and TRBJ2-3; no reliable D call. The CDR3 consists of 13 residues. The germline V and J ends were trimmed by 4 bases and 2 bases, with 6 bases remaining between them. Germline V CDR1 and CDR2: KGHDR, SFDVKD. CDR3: CATSDGYTDTQYF. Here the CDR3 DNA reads TGTGCCACCAGTGACGGGTACACAGATACGCAGTATTTT.

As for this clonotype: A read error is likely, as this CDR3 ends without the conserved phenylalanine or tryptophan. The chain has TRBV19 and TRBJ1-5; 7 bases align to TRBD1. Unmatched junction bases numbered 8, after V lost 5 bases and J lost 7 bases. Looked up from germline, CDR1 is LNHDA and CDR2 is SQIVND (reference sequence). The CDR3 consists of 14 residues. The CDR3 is CASSGAGGWQPQHL. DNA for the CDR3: TGTGCCAGTAGTGGGGCAGGGGGATGGCAGCCCCAGCATCTT.

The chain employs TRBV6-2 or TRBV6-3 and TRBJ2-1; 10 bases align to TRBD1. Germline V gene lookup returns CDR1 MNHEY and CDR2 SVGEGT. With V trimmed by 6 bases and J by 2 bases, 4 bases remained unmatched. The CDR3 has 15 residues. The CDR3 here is CASSRTGGPYNEQFF. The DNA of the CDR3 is TGTGCCAGCAGCAGGACAGGGGGACCCTACAATGAGCAGTTCTTC.

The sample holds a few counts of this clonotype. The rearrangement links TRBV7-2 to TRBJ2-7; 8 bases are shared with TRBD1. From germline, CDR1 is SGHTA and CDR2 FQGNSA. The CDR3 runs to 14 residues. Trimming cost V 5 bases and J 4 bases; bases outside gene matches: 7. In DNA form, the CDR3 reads TGTGCCAGCAGCCAGGGACAGGATATTTACGAGCAGTACTTC. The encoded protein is CASSQGQDIYEQYF.

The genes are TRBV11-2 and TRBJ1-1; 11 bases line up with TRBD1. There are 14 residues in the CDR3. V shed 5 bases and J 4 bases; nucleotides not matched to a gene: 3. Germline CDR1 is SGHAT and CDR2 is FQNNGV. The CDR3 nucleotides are TGTGCCAGCAGCCCGGGGACAGGGGGCACTGAAGCTTTCTTT. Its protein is CASSPGTGGTEAFF. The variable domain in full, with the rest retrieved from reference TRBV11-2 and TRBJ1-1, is EAGVAQSPRYKIIEKRQSVAFWCNPISGHATLYWYQQILGQGPKLLIQFQNNGVVDDSQLPKDRFSAERLKGVDSTLKIQPAKLEDSAVYLCASSPGTGGTEAFFGQGTRLTVV.

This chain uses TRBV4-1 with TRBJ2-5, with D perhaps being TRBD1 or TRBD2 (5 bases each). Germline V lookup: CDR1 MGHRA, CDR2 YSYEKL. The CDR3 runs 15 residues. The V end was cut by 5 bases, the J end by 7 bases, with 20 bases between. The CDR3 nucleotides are TGCGCCAGCAGCGCTGCTTTGGGGGAAAGGGGGACCCAGTACTTC. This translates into CASSAALGERGTQYF.

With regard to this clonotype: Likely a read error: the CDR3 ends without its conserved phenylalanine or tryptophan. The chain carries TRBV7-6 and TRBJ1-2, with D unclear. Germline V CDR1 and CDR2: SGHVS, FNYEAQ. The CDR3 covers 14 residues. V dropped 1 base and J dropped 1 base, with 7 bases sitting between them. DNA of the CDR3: TGTGCCAGCAGCTTAGGTCTTGGTAACTATGGCTACACCTCC. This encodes CASSLGLGNYGYTS.

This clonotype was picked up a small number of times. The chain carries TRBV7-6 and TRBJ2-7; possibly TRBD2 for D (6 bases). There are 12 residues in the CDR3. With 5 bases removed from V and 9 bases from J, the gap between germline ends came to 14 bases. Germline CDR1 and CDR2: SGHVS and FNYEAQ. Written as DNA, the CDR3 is TGTGCCAGCAGCCCTGGGACTCCCACGCAGTACTTC. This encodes CASSPGTPTQYF.

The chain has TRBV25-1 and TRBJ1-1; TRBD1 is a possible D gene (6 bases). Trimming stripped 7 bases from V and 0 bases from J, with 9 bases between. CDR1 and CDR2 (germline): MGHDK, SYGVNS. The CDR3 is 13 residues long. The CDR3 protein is CASTGTMNTEAFF. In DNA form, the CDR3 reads TGTGCCAGCACCGGGACAATGAACACTGAAGCTTTCTTT.

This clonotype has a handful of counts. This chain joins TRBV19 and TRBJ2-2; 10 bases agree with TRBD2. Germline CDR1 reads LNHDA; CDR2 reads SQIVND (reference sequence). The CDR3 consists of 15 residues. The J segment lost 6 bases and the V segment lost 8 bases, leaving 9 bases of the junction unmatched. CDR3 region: CASAQREGTAGELFF. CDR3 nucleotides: TGTGCCAGTGCACAGCGGGAGGGAACCGCCGGGGAGCTGTTTTTT.

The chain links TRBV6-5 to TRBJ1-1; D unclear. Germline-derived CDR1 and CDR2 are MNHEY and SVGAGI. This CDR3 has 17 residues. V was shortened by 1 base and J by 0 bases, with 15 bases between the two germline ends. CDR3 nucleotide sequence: TGTGCCAGCAGTTACTTTTCCTCGGGTCGATTGAACACTGAAGCTTTCTTT. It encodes CASSYFSSGRLNTEAFF.

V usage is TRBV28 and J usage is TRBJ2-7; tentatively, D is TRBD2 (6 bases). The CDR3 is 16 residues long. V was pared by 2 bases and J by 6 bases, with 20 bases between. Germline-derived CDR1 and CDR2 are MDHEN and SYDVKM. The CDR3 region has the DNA TGTGCCAGCAGTTTAATTAGCGGAGAACGTCGCTCCGAGCAGTACTTC. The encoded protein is CASSLISGERRSEQYF.

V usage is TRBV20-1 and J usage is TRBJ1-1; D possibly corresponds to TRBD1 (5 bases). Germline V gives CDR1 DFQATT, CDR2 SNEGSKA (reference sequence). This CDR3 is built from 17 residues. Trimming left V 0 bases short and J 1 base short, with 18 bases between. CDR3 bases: TGCAGTGCTAGAGATTTACGGTTCACAGGCCCGAACACTGAAGCTTTCTTT. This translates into CSARDLRFTGPNTEAFF.